This T cell receptor (beta chain) was identified in a study of regulatory T cells in long-lasting Graves disease. The wider study: Graves' disease counted as persistent after over 5 years of antithyroid drugs with positive TSH receptor antibodies. Findings and caveats of the study: Public clonotype sharing was higher in persistent than newly diagnosed patients. It was possible that the small sample size reduced accuracy.

Concerning this clonotype: Its target is unknown.

Time point meaning: persistent/refractory GD, antithyroid drugs over 5 years with positive TRAb. RNA from PBMCs was the source of the TCR library. Approximately 10 milliliters of peripheral blood went into EDTA tubes. The CDR3 has 15 amino acids. V dropped 6 bases and J dropped 6 bases, with 18 bases sitting between them. Construction of TCR beta libraries relied on iRepertoire HTBI primers and on Arm-PCR targeting CDR3 regions. TCRdb reprocessed the multiplex PCR reads with MiXCR, giving one entry per CDR3 protein. The data hold 500,000 to 800,000 distinct CDR3 sequences, with around 30% observed a single time.

This sequence was found in a female donor with Graves disease. This material consisted of peripheral blood mononuclear cells (PBMCs), taken when the disease was refractory, from a patient treated with antithyroid drugs. The chain is built from TRBV12-3 or TRBV12-4 and TRBJ1-5; possibly TRBD1 for D (5 bases). CDR3: CASRPSGDYGQPQHF. CDR3 nucleotide sequence: TGTGCCAGCAGGCCCTCGGGGGATTACGGTCAGCCCCAGCATTTT.